The 16 T cell receptor beta chains in this list originate from one sample, sequenced in a study of shared clonotypes between healthy human individuals. Sequencing was performed with immunoSEQ multiplex PCR; in TCRdb, only in-frame clones are kept and a portion is missing. The sample records over 2 million clones, 95% being singletons. The sequenced material came from naive CD4+ T cells sorted from blood. Subset indicated: CD45RA+ positively selected. These receptors all stem from a man between 18 and 29 years old in good health.

This chain's CDR3 is CASTGNPNYGYTF. The DNA for the CDR3 is TGTGCCAGCACGGGGAACCCGAACTATGGCTACACCTTC. The gene calls are TRBV2 and TRBJ1-2; D is unclear. This CDR3 comprises 13 residues. Germline CDR1 reads SNHLY; CDR2 reads FYNNEI. V lost 7 bases, J lost 2 bases, and 11 bases lay in between.

This clone was observed a single time. Other DNA sequences within the sample encode an identical CDR3. V is TRBV6-1 and J is TRBJ1-1; D may be TRBD1 (5 bases). The germline gives CDR1 MNHNS, CDR2 SASEGT. This CDR3 contains 14 residues. V dropped 3 bases and J dropped 6 bases, with 14 bases sitting between them. The CDR3 DNA reads TGTGCCAGCAGTGAGGGACCCGCGGCAGCTGAAGCTTTCTTT. Protein sequence: CASSEGPAAAEAFF.

Written as DNA, the CDR3 is TGCGCCAGCAGCTGGACAGGGATCGAGCAGTACTTC. Translated: CASSWTGIEQYF. This rearrangement joins TRBV5-1 to TRBJ2-7; 8 nucleotides align to TRBD1. Germline values: CDR1 SGHRS, CDR2 YFSETQ. The V segment lost 3 bases and the J segment 6 bases; nucleotides outside the gene matches: 2. The CDR3 consists of 12 residues. The full variable domain, completed using reference TRBV5-1 and TRBJ2-7, is KAGVTQTPRYLIKTRGQQVTLSCSPISGHRSVSWYQQTPGQGLQFLFEYFSETQRNKGNFPGRFSGRQFSNSRSEMNVSTLELGDSALYLCASSWTGIEQYFGPGTRLTVT.

V is TRBV2 and J is TRBJ1-2; 10 bases fit TRBD1. The J segment lost 6 bases and the V segment lost 8 bases, leaving 3 bases of the junction unmatched. Looked up from germline, CDR1 is SNHLY and CDR2 is FYNNEI. The CDR3 runs 12 residues. The CDR3 reads CASRDRGNGYTF. CDR3 DNA: TGTGCCAGCCGGGACAGGGGCAATGGCTACACCTTC.

This chain links TRBV7-9 with TRBJ2-1; TRBD2 is a possible D gene (6 bases). This CDR3 region has 14 residues. CDR1 and CDR2 (germline): SEHNR, FQNEAQ (reference sequence). The germline V and J ends were trimmed by 6 bases and 3 bases, with 12 bases remaining between them. The CDR3 nucleotides read TGTGCCAGCAGGCGGGACCCCAACTACAATGAGCAGTTCTTC. Its protein is CASRRDPNYNEQFF. The variable domain in full, completed from reference TRBV7-9 and TRBJ2-1, reads DTGVSQNPRHKITKRGQNVTFRCDPISEHNRLYWYRQTLGQGPEFLTYFQNEAQLEKSRLLSDRFSAERPKGSFSTLEIQRTEQGDSAMYLCASRRDPNYNEQFFGPGTRLTVL.

Turning to this clone: Other DNA sequences within the sample encode an identical CDR3. The rearrangement uses TRBV11-3 and TRBJ2-1; D not certain. The ends were cut back, 3 bases at V and 0 bases at J, with 6 bases in the middle. This CDR3 comprises 14 residues. Germline CDR1 and CDR2: SGHNT and YENEEA. CDR3 amino acids: CASSLTSSYNEQFF. CDR3 coding DNA: TGTGCCAGCAGCTTGACGTCCTCCTACAATGAGCAGTTCTTC.

The V and J genes are TRBV28 and TRBJ2-7, with D possibly matching TRBD2 (6 bases). Germline assignment: CDR1 MDHEN and CDR2 SYDVKM. The V gene lost 5 bases and the J gene lost 0 bases, with 17 bases spanning the gap. This CDR3 region has 16 residues. CDR3 in amino acids: CASSQAGTEGSYEQYF. CDR3 nucleotides: TGTGCCAGCAGTCAAGCCGGGACGGAGGGCTCCTACGAGCAGTACTTC.

The chain combines TRBV5-1 with TRBJ2-7; TRBD1 aligns across 10 bases. The J segment lost 5 bases and the V segment lost 4 bases, leaving 9 bases of the junction unmatched. Germline values: CDR1 SGHRS, CDR2 YFSETQ. CDR3 size: 15 residues. This CDR3 reads CASSRAGTGDNEQYF. The CDR3 DNA sequence: TGCGCCAGCAGCAGGGCCGGGACAGGGGATAACGAGCAGTACTTC.

The rearrangement uses TRBV6-5 and TRBJ2-7; unclear D gene. CDR1 is MNHEY, CDR2 SVGAGI, per germline. The CDR3 has 14 amino acids. V lost 1 base and J 1 base, leaving 8 bases between the germline ends. The CDR3 spells CASSYFDRSYEQYF. The DNA for the CDR3 is TGTGCCAGCAGTTACTTTGACCGTTCCTACGAGCAGTACTTC.

The V and J genes are TRBV18 and TRBJ1-3; the D gene is possibly TRBD1 (5 bases). This CDR3 spans 19 amino acids. V dropped 3 bases and J dropped 2 bases, with 23 bases sitting between them. CDR1 is KGHSH, CDR2 LQKENI, per germline. The CDR3: CASSPPGGGSGRAGNTIYF. CDR3 in DNA: TGTGCCAGCTCACCCCCCGGTGGGGGGTCAGGGAGAGCTGGAAACACCATATATTTT.

J is TRBJ1-5 and V is TRBV6-1; no clear D gene. The germline gives CDR1 MNHNS, CDR2 SASEGT. The CDR3 length is 15 residues. V gave up 0 bases and J gave up 0 bases, with 6 bases separating them. The CDR3 sequence: CASSEAAVSNQPQHF. The CDR3 region has the DNA TGTGCCAGCAGTGAAGCGGCAGTTAGCAATCAGCCCCAGCATTTT.

The chain recombines TRBV28 with TRBJ1-5; no firm D call. V gave up 5 bases and J gave up 4 bases, with 3 bases separating them. The CDR3 totals 11 residues. Germline V gives CDR1 MDHEN, CDR2 SYDVKM. The CDR3 coding sequence is TGTGCCAGCAGTAAAAATCAGCCCCAGCATTTT. Translation: CASSKNQPQHF.

V usage is TRBV28 and J usage is TRBJ1-5; tentative D call: TRBD1 (6 bases). Germline values: CDR1 MDHEN, CDR2 SYDVKM. V dropped 6 bases and J dropped 2 bases, with 17 bases sitting between them. This CDR3 has 16 amino acids. The CDR3 sequence is CASSPGDGGGNQPQHF. In nucleotides, the CDR3 is TGTGCCAGCAGCCCAGGTGACGGGGGCGGCAATCAGCCCCAGCATTTT.

V and J are TRBV30 and TRBJ1-4; 8 bases are shared with TRBD1. The CDR3 covers 16 residues. Germline values: CDR1 GTSNPN, CDR2 SVGIG (reference sequence). Trimming cost V 2 bases and J 5 bases; bases outside gene matches: 10. CDR3 sequence reads: CAWSRQGAGGNEKLFF. The CDR3 DNA sequence: TGTGCCTGGAGTCGCCAGGGGGCCGGAGGGAATGAAAAACTGTTTTTT.

For this clone: The sample contains more than one DNA sequence encoding this CDR3. This sequence joins TRBV2 and TRBJ2-5, with D possibly TRBD1 on 5 matching bases. Per germline, CDR1 SNHLY and CDR2 FYNNEI. The CDR3 covers 13 residues. V was cut by 4 bases and J by 4 bases, with 10 bases left in between. The CDR3 sequence: CASSGGVGETQYF. The CDR3, as DNA: TGTGCCAGCAGTGGGGGCGTGGGAGAGACCCAGTACTTC.

This clone was seen more than once but under ten times. This rearrangement joins TRBV7-2 to TRBJ1-1; TRBD1 agrees at 8 bases. This CDR3 is built from 15 residues. The germline gives CDR1 SGHTA, CDR2 FQGNSA. J gave up 6 bases and V 5 bases, and 11 bases lay outside the gene matches. This CDR3 reads CASSGRAGGAAEAFF. The CDR3 bases are TGTGCCAGCAGCGGCCGGGCAGGGGGCGCCGCTGAAGCTTTCTTT. The full variable domain, in which reference TRBV7-2 and TRBJ1-1 provide the parts outside the CDR3, is GAGVSQSPSNKVTEKGKDVELRCDPISGHTALYWYRQSLGQGLEFLIYFQGNSAPDKSGLPSDRFSAERTGGSVSTLTIQRTQQEDSAVYLCASSGRAGGAAEAFFGQGTRLTVV.